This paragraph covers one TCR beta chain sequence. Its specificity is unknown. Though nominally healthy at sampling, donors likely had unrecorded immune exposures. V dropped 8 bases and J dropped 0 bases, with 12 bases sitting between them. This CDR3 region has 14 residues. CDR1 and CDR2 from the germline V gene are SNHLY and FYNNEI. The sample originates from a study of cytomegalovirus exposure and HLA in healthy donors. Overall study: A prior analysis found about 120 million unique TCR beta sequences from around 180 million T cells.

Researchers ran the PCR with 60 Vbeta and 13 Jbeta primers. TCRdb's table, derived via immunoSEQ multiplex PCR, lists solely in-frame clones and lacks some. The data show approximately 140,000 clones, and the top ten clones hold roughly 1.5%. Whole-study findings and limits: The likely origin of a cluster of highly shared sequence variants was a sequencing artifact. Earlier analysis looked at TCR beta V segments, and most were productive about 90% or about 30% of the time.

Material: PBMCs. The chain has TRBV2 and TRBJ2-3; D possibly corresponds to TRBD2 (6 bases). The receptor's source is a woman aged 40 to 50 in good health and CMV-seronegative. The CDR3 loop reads CASGDSASTDTQYF. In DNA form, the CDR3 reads TGTGCCAGCGGGGACTCTGCTAGCACAGATACGCAGTATTTT.